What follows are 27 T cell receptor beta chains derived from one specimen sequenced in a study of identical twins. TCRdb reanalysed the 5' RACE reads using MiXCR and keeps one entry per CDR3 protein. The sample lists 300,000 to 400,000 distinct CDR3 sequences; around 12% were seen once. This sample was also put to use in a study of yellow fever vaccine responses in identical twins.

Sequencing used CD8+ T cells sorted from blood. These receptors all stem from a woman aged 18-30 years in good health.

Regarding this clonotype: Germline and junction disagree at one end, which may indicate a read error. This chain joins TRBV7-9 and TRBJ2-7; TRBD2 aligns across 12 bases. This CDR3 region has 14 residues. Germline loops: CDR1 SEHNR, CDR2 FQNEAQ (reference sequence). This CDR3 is CASSRTSGTYEKYF. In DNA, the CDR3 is TGTGCCAGCAGTCGGACTAGCGGGACCTACGAGAAGTACTTC.

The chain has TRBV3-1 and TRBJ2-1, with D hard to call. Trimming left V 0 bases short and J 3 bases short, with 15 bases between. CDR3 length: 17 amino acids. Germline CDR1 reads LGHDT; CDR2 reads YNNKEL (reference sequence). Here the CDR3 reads CASSQEWGILLYNEQFF. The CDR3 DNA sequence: TGTGCCAGCAGCCAAGAGTGGGGAATATTGCTCTACAATGAGCAGTTCTTC.

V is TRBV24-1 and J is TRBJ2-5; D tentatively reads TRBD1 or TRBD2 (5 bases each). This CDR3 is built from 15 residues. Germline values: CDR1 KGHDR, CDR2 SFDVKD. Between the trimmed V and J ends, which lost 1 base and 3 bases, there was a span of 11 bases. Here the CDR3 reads CATSDFGGVEETQYF. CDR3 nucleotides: TGTGCCACCAGTGATTTTGGGGGAGTAGAAGAGACCCAGTACTTC.

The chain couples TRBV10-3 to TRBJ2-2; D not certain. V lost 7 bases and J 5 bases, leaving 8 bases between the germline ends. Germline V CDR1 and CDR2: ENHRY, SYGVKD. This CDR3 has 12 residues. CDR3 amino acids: CAIKDPTGELFF. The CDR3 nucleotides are TGTGCCATCAAGGACCCAACCGGGGAGCTGTTTTTT.

CDR3 in amino acids: CSAIGGSTDTQYF. The DNA for the CDR3 is TGCAGTGCTATCGGGGGGAGCACAGATACGCAGTATTTT. V and J are TRBV20-1 and TRBJ2-3; TRBD2 agrees at 7 bases. Germline V gene sequence: CDR1 DFQATT, CDR2 SNEGSKA (reference sequence). The CDR3 has 13 amino acids. J lost 0 bases, V lost 4 bases, and 1 base had no gene match.

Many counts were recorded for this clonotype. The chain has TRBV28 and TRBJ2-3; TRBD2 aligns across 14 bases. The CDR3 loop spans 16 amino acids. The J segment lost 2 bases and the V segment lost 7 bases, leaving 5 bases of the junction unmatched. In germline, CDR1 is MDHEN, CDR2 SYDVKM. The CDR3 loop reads CASKGLAGADTDTQYF. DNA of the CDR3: TGTGCCAGCAAGGGACTAGCGGGGGCCGACACAGATACGCAGTATTTT.

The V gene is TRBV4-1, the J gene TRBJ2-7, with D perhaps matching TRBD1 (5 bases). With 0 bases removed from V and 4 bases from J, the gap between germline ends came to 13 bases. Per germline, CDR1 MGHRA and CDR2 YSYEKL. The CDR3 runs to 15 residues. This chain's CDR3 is CASSQDQGLGYEQYF. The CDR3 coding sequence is TGCGCCAGCAGCCAAGATCAGGGTCTCGGGTACGAGCAGTACTTC.

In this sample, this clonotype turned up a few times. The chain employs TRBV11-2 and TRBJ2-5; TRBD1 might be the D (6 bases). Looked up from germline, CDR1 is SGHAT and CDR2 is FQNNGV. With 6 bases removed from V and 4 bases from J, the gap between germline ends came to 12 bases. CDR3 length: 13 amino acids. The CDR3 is CASSQGFGETQYF. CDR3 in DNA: TGTGCCAGCAGTCAGGGGTTTGGAGAGACCCAGTACTTC. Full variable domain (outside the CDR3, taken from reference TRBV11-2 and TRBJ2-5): EAGVAQSPRYKIIEKRQSVAFWCNPISGHATLYWYQQILGQGPKLLIQFQNNGVVDDSQLPKDRFSAERLKGVDSTLKIQPAKLEDSAVYLCASSQGFGETQYFGPGTRLLVL.

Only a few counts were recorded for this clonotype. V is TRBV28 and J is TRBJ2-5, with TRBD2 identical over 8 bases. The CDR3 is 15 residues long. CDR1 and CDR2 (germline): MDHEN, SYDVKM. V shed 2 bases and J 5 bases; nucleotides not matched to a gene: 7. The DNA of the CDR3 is TGTGCCAGCAGTTTAAAGGCGGGGGGCTGGGAGACCCAGTACTTC. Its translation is CASSLKAGGWETQYF.

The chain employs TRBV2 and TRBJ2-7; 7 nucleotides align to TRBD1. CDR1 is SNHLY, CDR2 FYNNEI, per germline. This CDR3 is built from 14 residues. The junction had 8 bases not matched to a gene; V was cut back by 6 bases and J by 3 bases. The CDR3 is CASRDTGTDYEQYF. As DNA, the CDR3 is TGTGCCAGCAGAGATACCGGGACAGACTACGAGCAGTACTTC.

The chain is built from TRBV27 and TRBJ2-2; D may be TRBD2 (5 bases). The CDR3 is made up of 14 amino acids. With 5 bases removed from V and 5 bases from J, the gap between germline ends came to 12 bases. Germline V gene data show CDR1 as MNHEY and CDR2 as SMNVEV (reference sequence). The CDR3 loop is CASSPFRGTGELFF. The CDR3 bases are TGTGCCAGCAGTCCCTTCCGAGGGACCGGGGAGCTGTTTTTT.

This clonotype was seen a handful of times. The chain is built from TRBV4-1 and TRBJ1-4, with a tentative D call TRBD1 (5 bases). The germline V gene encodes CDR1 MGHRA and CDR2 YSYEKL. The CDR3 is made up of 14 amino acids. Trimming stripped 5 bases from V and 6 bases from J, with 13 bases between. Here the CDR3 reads CASSWGFRDEKLFF. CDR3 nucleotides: TGCGCCAGCAGCTGGGGGTTCCGGGATGAAAAACTGTTTTTT.

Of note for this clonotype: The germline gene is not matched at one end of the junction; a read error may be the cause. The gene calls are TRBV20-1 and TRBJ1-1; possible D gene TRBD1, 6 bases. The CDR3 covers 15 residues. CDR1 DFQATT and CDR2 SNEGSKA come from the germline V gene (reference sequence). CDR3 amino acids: CCARDGDTMNTEAFF. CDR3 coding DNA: TGCTGTGCTAGAGATGGGGACACGATGAACACTGAAGCTTTCTTT.

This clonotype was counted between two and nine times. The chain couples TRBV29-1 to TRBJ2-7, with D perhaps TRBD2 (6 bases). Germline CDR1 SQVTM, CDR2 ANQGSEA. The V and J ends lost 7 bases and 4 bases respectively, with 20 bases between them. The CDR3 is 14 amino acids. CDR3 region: CSAVMGGTSYEQYF. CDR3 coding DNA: TGCAGCGCAGTAATGGGAGGAACGTCATACGAGCAGTACTTC.

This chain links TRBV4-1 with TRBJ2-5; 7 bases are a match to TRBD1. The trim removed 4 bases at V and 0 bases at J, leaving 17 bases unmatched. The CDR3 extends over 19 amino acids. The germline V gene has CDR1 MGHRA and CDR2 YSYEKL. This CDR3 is CASSPRGQGHSGDQETQYF. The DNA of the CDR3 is TGCGCCAGCAGCCCGAGGGGGCAGGGGCACTCCGGGGACCAAGAGACCCAGTACTTC.

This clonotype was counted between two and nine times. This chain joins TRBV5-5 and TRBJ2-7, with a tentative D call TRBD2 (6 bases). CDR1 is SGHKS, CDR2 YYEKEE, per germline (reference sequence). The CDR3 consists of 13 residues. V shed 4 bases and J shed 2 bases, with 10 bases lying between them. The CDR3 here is CASSPREAYEQYF. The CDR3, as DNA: TGTGCCAGCAGCCCTAGGGAGGCCTACGAGCAGTACTTC.

CDR3 sequence: CATSTHRTSFADEQFF. The DNA of the CDR3 is TGTGCCACCAGCACCCACCGGACTAGCTTCGCCGATGAGCAGTTCTTC. The V call is TRBV15, the J call TRBJ2-1; 8 bases line up with TRBD2. J lost 8 bases, V lost 4 bases, and 13 bases had no gene match. CDR1 LNHNV and CDR2 YYDKDF come from the germline V gene (reference sequence). The CDR3 extends over 16 amino acids. Full variable domain (outside the CDR3, taken from reference TRBV15 and TRBJ2-1): DAMVIQNPRYQVTQFGKPVTLSCSQTLNHNVMYWYQQKSSQAPKLLFHYYDKDFNNEADTPDNFQSRRPNTSFCFLDIRSPGLGDTAMYLCATSTHRTSFADEQFFGPGTRLTVL.

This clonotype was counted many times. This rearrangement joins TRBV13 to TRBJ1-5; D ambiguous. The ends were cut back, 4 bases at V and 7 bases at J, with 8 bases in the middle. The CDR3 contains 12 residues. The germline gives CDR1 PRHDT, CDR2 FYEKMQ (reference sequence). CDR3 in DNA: TGTGCCAGCAGCTATTCGACACAGCCCCAGCATTTT. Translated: CASSYSTQPQHF.

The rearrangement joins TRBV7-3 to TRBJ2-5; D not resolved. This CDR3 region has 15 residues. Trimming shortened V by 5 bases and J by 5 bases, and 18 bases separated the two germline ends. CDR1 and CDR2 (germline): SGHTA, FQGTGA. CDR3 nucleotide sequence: TGTGCCAGCAGCCGTTATGAAGGGCCTGTCGAGACCCAGTACTTC. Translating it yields CASSRYEGPVETQYF.

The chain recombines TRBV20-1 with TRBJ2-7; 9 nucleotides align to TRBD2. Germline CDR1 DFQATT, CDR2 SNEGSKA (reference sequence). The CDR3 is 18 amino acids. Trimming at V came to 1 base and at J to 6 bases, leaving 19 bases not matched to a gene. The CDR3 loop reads CSARGGNLSGGTSLEQYF. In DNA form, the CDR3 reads TGCAGTGCTAGAGGAGGGAACCTTAGCGGGGGAACCTCCCTCGAGCAGTACTTC.

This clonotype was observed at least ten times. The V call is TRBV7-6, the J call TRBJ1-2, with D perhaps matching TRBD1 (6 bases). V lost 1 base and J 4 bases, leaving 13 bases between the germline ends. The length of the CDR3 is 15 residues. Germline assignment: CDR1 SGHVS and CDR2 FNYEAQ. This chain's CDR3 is CASSLVGTGIYGYTF. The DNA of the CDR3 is TGTGCCAGCAGCTTAGTAGGTACAGGGATCTATGGCTACACCTTC. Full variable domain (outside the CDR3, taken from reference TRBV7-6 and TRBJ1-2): GAGVSQSPRYKVTKRGQDVALRCDPISGHVSLYWYRQALGQGPEFLTYFNYEAQQDKSGLPNDRFSAERPEGSISTLTIQRTEQRDSAMYRCASSLVGTGIYGYTFGSGTRLTVV.

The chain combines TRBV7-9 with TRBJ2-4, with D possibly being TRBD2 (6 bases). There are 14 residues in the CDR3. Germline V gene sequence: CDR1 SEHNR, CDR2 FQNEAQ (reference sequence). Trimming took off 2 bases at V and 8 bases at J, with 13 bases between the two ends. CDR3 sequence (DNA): TGTGCCAGCAGCTTATCCGGTCCGGGGGACATTCAGTACTTC. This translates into CASSLSGPGDIQYF.

The CDR3 sequence: CASNGGMPGANTQYF. CDR3 sequence (DNA): TGTGCCAGCAATGGGGGAATGCCCGGAGCTAATACGCAGTATTTT. The chain joins TRBV28 to TRBJ2-3; either TRBD1 or TRBD2 may fit D (5 bases each). The CDR3 sequence is 15 residues long. V was clipped by 7 bases and J by 7 bases, with 21 bases between them. The germline V gene has CDR1 MDHEN and CDR2 SYDVKM.

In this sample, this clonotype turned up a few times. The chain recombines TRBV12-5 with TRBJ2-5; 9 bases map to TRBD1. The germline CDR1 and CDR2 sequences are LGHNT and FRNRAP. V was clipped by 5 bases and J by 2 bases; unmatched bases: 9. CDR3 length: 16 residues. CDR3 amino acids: CASGHPSGTGQETQYF. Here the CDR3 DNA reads TGTGCTAGTGGTCATCCCTCCGGGACAGGGCAAGAGACCCAGTACTTC.

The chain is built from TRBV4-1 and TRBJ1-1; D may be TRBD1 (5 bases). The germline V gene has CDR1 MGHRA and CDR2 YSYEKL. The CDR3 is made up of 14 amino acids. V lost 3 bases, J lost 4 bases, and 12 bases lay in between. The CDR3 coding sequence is TGCGCCAGCAGCCAGACGGGGGTCCTCACTGAAGCTTTCTTT. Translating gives CASSQTGVLTEAFF.

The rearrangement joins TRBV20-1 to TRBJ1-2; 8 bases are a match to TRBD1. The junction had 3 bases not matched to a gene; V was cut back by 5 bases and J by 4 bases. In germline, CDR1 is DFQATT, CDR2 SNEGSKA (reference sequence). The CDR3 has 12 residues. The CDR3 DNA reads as TGCAGTGCTCCGGACAGGGCCTATGGCTACACCTTC. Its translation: CSAPDRAYGYTF.

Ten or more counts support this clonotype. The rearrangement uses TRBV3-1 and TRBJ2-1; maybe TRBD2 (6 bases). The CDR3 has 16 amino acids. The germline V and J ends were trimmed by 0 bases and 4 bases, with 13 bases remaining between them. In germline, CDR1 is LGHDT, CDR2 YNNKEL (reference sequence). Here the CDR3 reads CASSQDIGDSYNEQFF. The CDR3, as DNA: TGTGCCAGCAGCCAAGACATCGGGGACTCGTACAATGAGCAGTTCTTC.